What follows are 25 T cell receptor beta chains derived from one specimen sequenced in a study of Ad26.COV2.S vaccination and SARS-CoV-2 variants (dated by TCRdb to about 2021). Libraries were constructed by the immunoSEQ multiplex PCR assay. Imported from immuneACCESS, the table was reduced by TCRdb to in-frame sequences with V and J called. These copies leave out some clones; in studies compared against another copy, an unresolved V gene accounts for under half, and the cause of the remainder is not known. The sample table shows some 300,000 clones, and 85% are seen once. The ten largest clones take up approximately 2.2% of the sample. The intended sense of this specimen's treatment or condition label: some 19 received Ad26.COV2.S at low or high dose, single or two shots; about 5 received placebo; per-sample allocation not given. For vaccine and placebo recipients, the sequenced repertoires came from samples collected on day 63 after the first injection.

The specimen was peripheral blood, collected in a trial of Ad26.COV2.S vaccine versus placebo. These TCRs come from a person aged 18-60 years who received the Ad26.COV2.S COVID-19 vaccine or a placebo.

This chain connects TRBV27 to TRBJ1-1; no definite D call. The CDR3 covers 14 residues. CDR1 is MNHEY, CDR2 SMNVEV, per germline (reference sequence). Trimming shortened V by 4 bases and J by 0 bases, and 9 bases separated the two germline ends. CDR3 residues: CASSSRSVNTEAFF. CDR3 in DNA: TGTGCCAGCAGTTCACGGAGTGTGAACACTGAAGCTTTCTTT.

This chain joins TRBV4-1 and TRBJ1-4, with D possibly matching TRBD1 (5 bases). Trimming left V 0 bases short and J 8 bases short, with 28 bases between. The germline gives CDR1 MGHRA, CDR2 YSYEKL. The CDR3 has 20 amino acids. CDR3 protein: CASSQDHQDPDRVVGEKLFF. CDR3 bases: TGCGCCAGCAGCCAAGACCACCAAGATCCAGACAGAGTAGTAGGAGAAAAACTGTTTTTT.

The chain joins TRBV19 to TRBJ2-7; maybe TRBD1 (6 bases). This CDR3 has 13 amino acids. Germline loops: CDR1 LNHDA, CDR2 SQIVND (reference sequence). V lost 5 bases and J 4 bases, leaving 12 bases between the germline ends. The CDR3 here is CASSPGTNYEQYF. In DNA, the CDR3 is TGTGCCAGTAGTCCCGGGACAAATTACGAGCAGTACTTC.

V is TRBV5-8 and J is TRBJ1-1; no clear D. This CDR3 spans 14 amino acids. V lost 4 bases to trimming and J lost 0 bases, with 10 bases between them. CDR1 and CDR2 (germline): SGHTS, YDEGEE. The chain's CDR3 is CASSTRALNTEAFF. CDR3 DNA sequence: TGTGCCAGCAGCACTCGGGCCTTGAACACTGAAGCTTTCTTT. Filled out from reference TRBV5-8 and TRBJ1-1, the complete variable domain reads EAGVTQSPTHLIKTRGQQATLRCSPISGHTSVYWYQQALGLGLQFLLWYDEGEERNRGNFPPRFSGRQFPNYSSELNVNALELEDSALYLCASSTRALNTEAFFGQGTRLTVV.

Regarding this clone: This probably arose from a read error, given a far larger clone one base away. The V call is TRBV28, the J call TRBJ2-5; 7 nucleotides agree with TRBD2. CDR1 and CDR2 from the germline V gene are MDHEN and SYDVKM. Trimming removed 3 bases from V and 4 bases from J; junction bases left unmatched: 2. The CDR3 consists of 13 residues. The CDR3 region is CASSFGGVETQYF. CDR3 DNA sequence: TGTGCCAGCAGTTTTGGGGGGGTAGAGACCCAGTACTTC.

The chain couples TRBV6-5 to TRBJ1-5; D might be TRBD1 (6 bases). Trimming cost V 6 bases and J 3 bases, with 15 bases left between them. This CDR3 has 15 residues. Germline V lookup: CDR1 MNHEY, CDR2 SVGAGI. CDR3 amino acids: CASSLAQGNNQPQHF. CDR3 sequence (DNA): TGTGCCAGCAGCTTAGCTCAGGGGAACAATCAGCCCCAGCATTTT.

This chain links TRBV7-3 with TRBJ2-3, with D uncertain. The CDR3 is 14 residues long. Germline V lookup: CDR1 SGHTA, CDR2 FQGTGA. The V end lost 5 bases, the J end lost 3 bases, and 12 bases lay between the germline ends. The CDR3 here is CASSPVMGTDTQYF. In nucleotides, the CDR3 is TGTGCCAGCAGCCCAGTGATGGGTACAGATACGCAGTATTTT.

V usage is TRBV5-5 and J usage is TRBJ1-6; D is possibly TRBD1 (5 bases). The CDR3 is 15 amino acids. Germline values: CDR1 SGHKS, CDR2 YYEKEE (reference sequence). Trimming removed 0 bases at V and 6 bases at J, with 10 bases between. The CDR3 here is CASSLVMGTNSPLHF. CDR3 sequence (DNA): TGTGCCAGCAGCTTGGTGATGGGGACTAATTCACCCCTCCACTTT. Full variable domain (remainder filled in from reference TRBV5-5 and TRBJ1-6): DAGVTQSPTHLIKTRGQQVTLRCSPISGHKSVSWYQQVLGQGPQFIFQYYEKEERGRGNFPDRFSARQFPNYSSELNVNALLLGDSALYLCASSLVMGTNSPLHFGNGTRLTVT.

The gene calls are TRBV4-2 and TRBJ2-7; 10 bases fit TRBD1. In germline, CDR1 is LGHNA, CDR2 YNFKEQ. This CDR3 comprises 14 residues. Trimming at V came to 4 bases and at J to 6 bases, leaving 6 bases not matched to a gene. The CDR3 sequence is CASSRQGAAIEQYF. CDR3 bases: TGTGCCAGCAGCCGACAGGGGGCGGCGATCGAGCAGTACTTC.

The chain combines TRBV19 with TRBJ1-5; 7 nucleotides match TRBD1. Per the germline V gene, CDR1 is LNHDA and CDR2 is SQIVND (reference sequence). Germline trimming cut 3 bases from V and 4 bases from J; bases unmatched to any gene: 15. This CDR3 region has 18 residues. CDR3 DNA: TGTGCCAGTAGTATCAGACTCGGGACGAAGGGACAGAATCAGCCCCAGCATTTT. Its translation is CASSIRLGTKGQNQPQHF.

The V and J genes are TRBV5-6 and TRBJ1-2; D not resolved. This CDR3 is built from 12 residues. Germline-derived CDR1 and CDR2 are SGHDT and YYEEEE. V was trimmed by 4 bases and J by 5 bases, leaving 9 bases between them. CDR3 protein: CASSAGMYGYTF. Here the CDR3 DNA reads TGTGCCAGCAGCGCGGGGATGTATGGCTACACCTTC.

As regards this clone: Different DNA sequences within this sample yield the same CDR3. The V call is TRBV28, the J call TRBJ2-7; D remains unclear. The germline CDR1 and CDR2 sequences are MDHEN and SYDVKM. There are 10 residues in the CDR3. V lost 6 bases and J 3 bases, leaving 3 bases between the germline ends. This CDR3 is CASSHYEQYF. Written as DNA, the CDR3 is TGTGCCAGCAGCCACTACGAGCAGTACTTC.

The chain employs TRBV5-1 and TRBJ2-5; TRBD1 matches at 8 bases. The CDR3 has 15 amino acids. J lost 1 base, V lost 3 bases, and 5 bases had no gene match. CDR1 SGHRS and CDR2 YFSETQ come from the germline V gene. This CDR3 is CASSSGTGFQETQYF. DNA of the CDR3: TGCGCCAGCAGCTCCGGGACAGGCTTCCAAGAGACCCAGTACTTC.

V gene TRBV24-1 combines with J gene TRBJ1-5, with D tentatively TRBD1 (6 bases). CDR1 KGHDR and CDR2 SFDVKD come from the germline V gene. V lost 5 bases to trimming and J lost 5 bases, with 12 bases between them. CDR3 size: 14 residues. In DNA, the CDR3 is TGTGCCACCAGTGCGGGGGCTCGGGATCAGCCCCAGCATTTT. Translated, it gives CATSAGARDQPQHF.

V is TRBV7-9 and J is TRBJ2-3, with no clear D. In germline, CDR1 is SEHNR, CDR2 FQNEAQ (reference sequence). V lost 1 base and J lost 2, with 7 bases in between. CDR3 size: 14 residues. In DNA, the CDR3 is TGTGCCAGCAGCTTAGGCAGTTACACAGATACGCAGTATTTT. Translation gives CASSLGSYTDTQYF. Variable domain in full (rest from reference TRBV7-9 and TRBJ2-3): DTGVSQNPRHKITKRGQNVTFRCDPISEHNRLYWYRQTLGQGPEFLTYFQNEAQLEKSRLLSDRFSAERPKGSFSTLEIQRTEQGDSAMYLCASSLGSYTDTQYFGPGTRLTVL.

This clone has only a few counts. This sample also contains other DNA sequences that code for the same CDR3. The gene calls are TRBV3-1 (or the pseudogene TRBV3-2) and TRBJ2-3; possibly TRBD2 for D (6 bases). This CDR3 contains 14 residues. CDR1 and CDR2 (germline): LGHDT, YNNKEL (reference sequence). Trimming left V 4 bases short and J 6 bases short, with 14 bases between. CDR3 in amino acids: CASSPSGAADTQYF. The CDR3 nucleotides read TGTGCCAGCAGCCCATCGGGAGCCGCTGATACGCAGTATTTT.

The V and J genes are TRBV7-2 and TRBJ1-2; D not resolved. V was pared by 1 base and J by 12 bases, with 9 bases between. CDR1 and CDR2 from the germline V gene are SGHTA and FQGNSA. This CDR3 region has 11 residues. CDR3 amino acids: CASSLGATNTF. In DNA, the CDR3 is TGTGCCAGCAGCTTAGGGGCGACAAACACCTTC.

This clone was counted a single time. V usage is TRBV10-3 and J usage is TRBJ2-5; D is unresolved. The CDR3 loop spans 12 amino acids. V was cut by 6 bases and J by 2 bases, with 7 bases left in between. CDR1 and CDR2 (germline): ENHRY, SYGVKD. The CDR3 sequence is CAISTTQETQYF. CDR3 nucleotides: TGTGCCATCAGCACAACTCAAGAGACCCAGTACTTC.

The CDR3 sequence is CASSLLLSQETQYF. DNA of the CDR3: TGTGCCAGCAGTTTATTACTATCCCAAGAGACCCAGTACTTC. The chain uses TRBV28 and TRBJ2-5; D is unresolved. CDR1 and CDR2 (germline): MDHEN, SYDVKM. The CDR3 is 14 residues long. Between the trimmed V and J ends, which lost 1 base and 1 base, there was a span of 7 bases.

The genes are TRBV18 and TRBJ2-1; 9 nucleotides agree with TRBD1. The germline V gene encodes CDR1 KGHSH and CDR2 LQKENI. The CDR3 spans 16 residues. Trimming at V came to 6 bases and at J to 7 bases, leaving 13 bases not matched to a gene. CDR3: CASSLTGDRVRNEQFF. The CDR3 DNA reads TGTGCCAGCTCCCTCACAGGGGACAGGGTTAGAAATGAGCAGTTCTTC.

The rearrangement joins TRBV28 to TRBJ1-1, with TRBD1 as a possible D gene (5 bases). The CDR3 totals 16 residues. Per the germline V gene, CDR1 is MDHEN and CDR2 is SYDVKM. The V gene lost 7 bases and the J gene lost 1 base, with 19 bases spanning the gap. The CDR3 DNA reads as TGTGCCAGCAAGGCCCCCCCCGGAGGGGAGAACACTGAAGCTTTCTTT. Protein product: CASKAPPGGENTEAFF.

The DNA for the CDR3 is TGTGCCAGCAGGGGGGGTCCCTCTGGAAACACCATATATTTT. Translation gives CASRGGPSGNTIYF. This chain uses TRBV27 with TRBJ1-3, with D maybe TRBD1 (5 bases). Trimming took 6 bases from V and 0 from J, leaving 9 bases between them. Germline V gene data show CDR1 as MNHEY and CDR2 as SMNVEV (reference sequence). The CDR3 loop spans 14 amino acids.

The chain uses TRBV5-1 and TRBJ1-6; weak D call: TRBD1 (6 bases). Germline V gene lookup returns CDR1 SGHRS and CDR2 YFSETQ. The V end was cut by 2 bases, the J end by 5 bases, with 11 bases between. The CDR3 extends over 15 amino acids. The CDR3 is CASSFQGRDNSPLHF. Written as DNA, the CDR3 is TGCGCCAGCAGCTTCCAGGGGAGAGATAATTCACCCCTCCACTTT. The full variable domain, completed using reference TRBV5-1 and TRBJ1-6, is KAGVTQTPRYLIKTRGQQVTLSCSPISGHRSVSWYQQTPGQGLQFLFEYFSETQRNKGNFPGRFSGRQFSNSRSEMNVSTLELGDSALYLCASSFQGRDNSPLHFGNGTRLTVT.

The V and J genes are TRBV2 and TRBJ2-5; 13 nucleotides agree with TRBD2. Germline trimming cut 6 bases from V and 4 bases from J; bases unmatched to any gene: 5. The CDR3 is made up of 15 amino acids. Per germline, CDR1 SNHLY and CDR2 FYNNEI. The CDR3 loop is CASRGTSGVPETQYF. CDR3 DNA sequence: TGTGCCAGCAGGGGGACTAGCGGGGTCCCAGAGACCCAGTACTTC.

V gene TRBV28 combines with J gene TRBJ1-5; D call uncertain. The V gene lost 10 bases and the J gene lost 5 bases, with 21 bases spanning the gap. The germline V gene encodes CDR1 MDHEN and CDR2 SYDVKM. The CDR3 contains 15 residues. In DNA form, the CDR3 reads TGTGCCACCACCTCTGAGAGGGCCGTCGATCAGCCCCAGCATTTT. Translating gives CATTSERAVDQPQHF.